These 8 T cell receptor beta chains originate from one sample sequenced in a study of OX40 agonist ivuxolimab in advanced cancers. Using immunoSEQ multiplex PCR, the repertoire was profiled, and TCRdb retains in-frame clones only, with some absent. This sample has under 110,000 clones, with just over 90% found just once. The sample in question was CD4+ or CD8+ T cells sorted from blood, obtained in a trial of the OX40 agonist ivuxolimab. These receptors came from an adult with an advanced solid tumor such as melanoma, head and neck, liver or kidney cancer.

The V and J genes are TRBV2 and TRBJ1-2; perhaps TRBD1 as D (6 bases). The CDR3 length is 14 residues. Trimming took off 3 bases at V and 7 bases at J, with 15 bases between the two ends. Germline loops: CDR1 SNHLY, CDR2 FYNNEI. In DNA form, the CDR3 reads TGTGCCAGCAGTGATGTCCTCCTAGGGGGTGGCTACACCTTC. Translated, it gives CASSDVLLGGGYTF. Using reference TRBV2 and TRBJ1-2 for the parts outside the CDR3, the full variable domain is EPEVTQTPSHQVTQMGQEVILRCVPISNHLYFYWYRQILGQKVEFLVSFYNNEISEKSEIFDDQFSVERPDGSNFTLKIRSTKLEDSAMYFCASSDVLLGGGYTFGSGTRLTVV.

DNA of the CDR3: TGTGCCAGCAGCTTGGGGCGGGGGTCCTACGAGCAGTACTTC. Translation: CASSLGRGSYEQYF. The chain joins TRBV11-3 to TRBJ2-7; 7 bases match TRBD2. The CDR3 loop spans 14 amino acids. The trim removed 3 bases at V and 1 base at J, leaving 3 bases unmatched. Looked up from germline, CDR1 is SGHNT and CDR2 is YENEEA.

The chain carries TRBV18 and TRBJ2-7; D is uncertain. CDR1 is KGHSH, CDR2 LQKENI, per germline. The CDR3 length is 13 residues. Trimming shortened V by 4 bases and J by 5 bases, and 12 bases separated the two germline ends. This CDR3 is CASSQGRDDEQYF. DNA for the CDR3: TGTGCCAGCTCACAGGGAAGAGACGACGAGCAGTACTTC. Drawing the rest from reference TRBV18 and TRBJ2-7, the complete variable domain is NAGVMQNPRHLVRRRGQEARLRCSPMKGHSHVYWYRQLPEEGLKFMVYLQKENIIDESGMPKERFSAEFPKEGPSILRIQQVVRGDSAAYFCASSQGRDDEQYFGPGTRLTVT.

This sequence joins TRBV10-3 and TRBJ2-2; the D gene could be TRBD1 or TRBD2 (5 bases each). Trimming stripped 4 bases from V and 1 base from J, with 10 bases between. The CDR3 covers 15 residues. The germline V gene has CDR1 ENHRY and CDR2 SYGVKD. CDR3 amino acids: CAISGRGGNTGELFF. CDR3 sequence (DNA): TGTGCCATCAGTGGGCGTGGGGGGAACACCGGGGAGCTGTTTTTT.

The V call is TRBV5-6, the J call TRBJ2-3; D ambiguous. Trimming removed 3 bases from V and 5 bases from J, with 10 bases in between. The CDR3 totals 13 residues. Germline CDR1 is SGHDT and CDR2 is YYEEEE. This chain's CDR3 is CASSYTRGDTQYF. The CDR3, as DNA: TGTGCCAGCAGCTACACGCGTGGAGATACGCAGTATTTT. Combining the CDR3 with reference TRBV5-6 and TRBJ2-3 gives the whole variable domain DAGVTQSPTHLIKTRGQQVTLRCSPKSGHDTVSWYQQALGQGPQFIFQYYEEEERQRGNFPDRFSGHQFPNYSSELNVNALLLGDSALYLCASSYTRGDTQYFGPGTRLTVL.

The rearrangement joins TRBV5-4 to TRBJ2-3, with 9 bases matching TRBD2. The germline CDR1 and CDR2 sequences are SGHNT and YYREEE (reference sequence). The CDR3 has 17 residues. Losses at the gene ends were 0 bases for V and 1 base for J; bases not matched to a gene: 6. The CDR3 reads CASSLGRERGGTDTQYF. The CDR3 DNA reads TGTGCCAGCAGCTTGGGCAGAGAGCGGGGGGGCACAGATACGCAGTATTTT.

The chain combines TRBV11-2 with TRBJ1-2; 10 bases are a match to TRBD1. The CDR3 runs to 17 residues. Germline V CDR1 and CDR2: SGHAT, FQNNGV. V lost 5 bases and J lost 0; bases outside the gene matches: 9. The CDR3, as DNA: TGTGCCAGCAGCCCCAAGACAGGGGGCGTTACTAACTATGGCTACACCTTC. Encoded protein: CASSPKTGGVTNYGYTF.

The V and J genes are TRBV28 and TRBJ2-7, with 8 nucleotides matching TRBD1. With V trimmed by 6 bases and J by 4 bases, 8 bases remained unmatched. This CDR3 has 14 residues. The germline CDR1 and CDR2 sequences are MDHEN and SYDVKM. The CDR3: CASRYRGTGYEQYF. The DNA for the CDR3 is TGTGCCAGCAGGTACAGGGGGACGGGTTACGAGCAGTACTTC.